The 31 T cell receptor beta chains in this list originate from one sample, sequenced in a study of breast tumors, draining lymph nodes, adjacent tissues. Axillary draining lymph nodes of breast cancer patients supplied the node samples. TCRdb reanalysed the multiplex PCR reads using MiXCR and keeps one entry per CDR3 protein. Seen here are fewer than 140,000 distinct CDR3 sequences, roughly 29% observed once, and the top ten hold under 6%. The sequencing input was axillary lymph node tissue. The receptor set was obtained from a female donor with breast cancer. Some clones in this sample may be carry-over from other donors' samples.

Points on this clonotype: At one of its ends the junction is not consistent with the germline gene, which may arise from a read error. V usage is TRBV7-3 and J usage is TRBJ2-6; perhaps TRBD2 as D (6 bases). From germline, CDR1 is SGHTA and CDR2 FQGTGA. This CDR3 is 15 amino acids long. Here the CDR3 reads CASSPTSSGANVLPF. CDR3 in DNA: TGTGCCAGCAGCCCAACTAGCTCTGGGGCCAACGTCCTGCCTTTC.

To note about this clonotype: With a much larger clone just one base away, this may be a read error. This chain joins TRBV27 and TRBJ2-3; D unresolved. The DNA matches TRBJ1-5 better at its end, which makes the J call doubtful. CDR1 and CDR2 (germline): MNHEY, SMNVEV (reference sequence). This CDR3 region has 16 residues. The CDR3 loop reads CASSLGLSSSTDTQHF. For the CDR3, the DNA is TGTGCCAGCAGTTTAGGGCTATCCTCTAGCACAGATACGCAGCATTTT.

On this clonotype: A much larger clone lies a single base off, so this may be a read error. V usage is TRBV11-3 and J usage is TRBJ2-1, with D unresolved. CDR1 is SGHNT, CDR2 YENEEA, per germline. This CDR3 spans 16 amino acids. The DNA of the CDR3 is TGTGCCAGCAGTCTAGGGAAGGAGAGAAACTACAAGGAGCAGTTCTTC. Translation: CASSLGKERNYKEQFF.

A note on this clonotype: This CDR3 fails to terminate in the conserved phenylalanine or tryptophan, so it likely reflects a read error. The DNA is left out, because the CDR3 cannot be placed on it with certainty; the CDR3 is given as TCRdb lists it. This chain connects TRBV25-1 to TRBJ2-7; the D call of TRBD2 is as the table states it, not checked on the DNA. Germline CDR1 reads MGHDK; CDR2 reads SYGVNS. A total of 14 residues make up the CDR3, ends included. The CDR3 sequence: CASSAKIQGLAGAP.

V is TRBV10-2 and J is TRBJ2-5; the match to TRBD2 covers 8 bases. Looked up from germline, CDR1 is WSHSY and CDR2 is SAAADI. The junction had 12 bases not matched to a gene; V was cut back by 4 bases and J by 5 bases. This CDR3 comprises 16 residues. The CDR3 nucleotides read TGCGCCAGCAGTGCGATAGCGGGCGGGGGGCAGGAGACCCAGTACTTC. Its protein product is CASSAIAGGGQETQYF.

In its sample, this clonotype was seen many times. The chain carries TRBV5-6 and TRBJ1-3; D is undetermined. Germline V gene sequence: CDR1 SGHDT, CDR2 YYEEEE. V gave up 1 base and J gave up 3 bases, with 14 bases separating them. This CDR3 is built from 16 residues. CDR3 DNA sequence: TGTGCCAGCAGCTTGTTGGTAGCCGCTGGTGGAAACACCATATATTTT. Protein: CASSLLVAAGGNTIYF.

The sample holds many counts of this clonotype. This rearrangement joins TRBV5-6 to TRBJ2-7; TRBD1 aligns across 11 bases. The germline V gene encodes CDR1 SGHDT and CDR2 YYEEEE. Trimming at V came to 5 bases and at J to 1 base, leaving 8 bases not matched to a gene. The CDR3 contains 16 residues. The CDR3 DNA sequence: TGTGCCAGCAGGCCTTCGGGGACAGGGGGATCCTACGAGCAGTACTTC. Its protein product is CASRPSGTGGSYEQYF.

This clonotype was seen more than once but under ten times. The genes are TRBV4-2 and TRBJ2-3; 14 positions match TRBD2. Per germline, CDR1 LGHNA and CDR2 YNFKEQ. V shed 3 bases and J 4 bases; nucleotides not matched to a gene: 3. This CDR3 has 16 residues. CDR3: CASSQGLAGVADTQYF. Here the CDR3 DNA reads TGTGCCAGCAGCCAGGGACTAGCGGGAGTTGCAGATACGCAGTATTTT.

V usage is TRBV5-1 and J usage is TRBJ1-1; TRBD1 matches 8 bases. Germline-derived CDR1 and CDR2 are SGHRS and YFSETQ. The CDR3 is 16 residues long. The junction had 6 bases not matched to a gene; V was cut back by 2 bases and J by 0 bases. The CDR3 here is CASSFSTGAMNTEAFF. In DNA, the CDR3 is TGCGCCAGCAGCTTTTCGACAGGGGCCATGAACACTGAAGCTTTCTTT.

Concerning this clonotype itself: No DNA is shown, since the ends of the CDR3 on it are uncertain; the CDR3 is the one TCRdb lists. The V gene is TRBV6-6, the J gene TRBJ1-2; TRBD1 reflects the table's D call only, with no check against the DNA. Germline V gene sequence: CDR1 MNHNY, CDR2 SVGAGI (reference sequence). The CDR3 comprises 17 residues, both ends counted. This chain's CDR3 is CVSRPGTGGAGGYGCTF.

At least ten counts were recorded for this clonotype. The chain joins TRBV4-2 to TRBJ2-3; TRBD2 agrees at 9 bases. This CDR3 region has 17 residues. The germline CDR1 and CDR2 sequences are LGHNA and YNFKEQ. J was trimmed by 4 bases and V by 1 base; bases with no gene match: 9. This CDR3 is CASSQAKIVAGADTQYF. CDR3 sequence (DNA): TGTGCCAGCAGCCAAGCTAAAATCGTAGCGGGGGCAGATACGCAGTATTTT.

Worth noting for this clonotype: This could be a read error, since a much larger clone is one nucleotide away. The chain has TRBV12-3 or TRBV12-4 and TRBJ1-5; 9 nucleotides line up with TRBD1. This CDR3 comprises 18 residues. Trimming took 4 bases from V and 9 from J; bases not matched to a gene: 19. The CDR3 region has the DNA TGTGCCAGCAGTTCCATAAAGGGACAGGGTGTCGAAGGTCGGCCCCAGCATTTT. Protein sequence: CASSSIKGQGVEGRPQHF.

This clonotype has just a few counts. V usage is TRBV6-2 or TRBV6-3 and J usage is TRBJ2-5, with 12 bases that match TRBD2. Germline V lookup: CDR1 MNHEY, CDR2 SVGEGT. The V gene end was trimmed by 5 bases and the J gene end by 5 bases; junction bases not matched to a gene: 9. The CDR3 loop spans 16 amino acids. CDR3 amino acids: CASSPDLAGGRETQYF. As DNA, the CDR3 is TGTGCCAGCAGTCCCGATCTAGCGGGGGGGCGTGAGACCCAGTACTTC.

The chain links TRBV6-5 to TRBJ2-3; perhaps TRBD1 as D (6 bases). Trimming stripped 5 bases from V and 3 bases from J, with 12 bases between. The CDR3 extends over 14 amino acids. The germline gives CDR1 MNHEY, CDR2 SVGAGI. Here the CDR3 reads CASSHDRWTDTQYF. The CDR3 DNA sequence: TGTGCCAGCAGTCACGACAGGTGGACAGATACGCAGTATTTT.

This chain connects TRBV7-2 to TRBJ2-7; TRBD1 might be the D (6 bases). Germline V gene sequence: CDR1 SGHTA, CDR2 FQGNSA. The V gene lost 2 bases and the J gene lost 6 bases, with 11 bases spanning the gap. The CDR3 has 13 amino acids. For the CDR3, the DNA is TGTGCCAGCAGCTTAAAAAGGGGGAGCGAGCAGTACTTC. As protein: CASSLKRGSEQYF.

This clonotype has just a few counts. V and J are TRBV19 and TRBJ1-6, with 7 bases identical to TRBD1. Germline V gene sequence: CDR1 LNHDA, CDR2 SQIVND (reference sequence). The CDR3 runs 14 residues. The V and J ends lost 4 bases and 7 bases, in that order; junction bases with no gene match: 4. The CDR3: CASSTGTANSPLHF. CDR3 nucleotide sequence: TGTGCCAGTAGTACCGGGACAGCCAATTCACCCCTCCACTTT.

The sample holds many counts of this clonotype. This sequence joins TRBV7-6 and TRBJ2-7; TRBD1 aligns across 10 bases. The CDR3 totals 16 residues. J lost 4 bases, V lost 1 base, and 7 bases had no gene match. Germline lookup yields CDR1 SGHVS and CDR2 FNYEAQ. For the CDR3, the DNA is TGTGCCAGCAGCTTAGGGCCGGGACAGGGGAATTACGAGCAGTACTTC. Its translation: CASSLGPGQGNYEQYF.

This clonotype was detected many times. This chain connects TRBV9 to TRBJ2-2, with 9 positions matching TRBD2. Trimming removed 2 bases from V and 6 bases from J; junction bases left unmatched: 8. Germline CDR1 is SGDLS and CDR2 is YYNGEE. This CDR3 comprises 16 residues. For the CDR3, the DNA is TGTGCCAGCAGCGTTAGCCCTAGCGGGATGGCCGGGGAGCTGTTTTTT. It translates to CASSVSPSGMAGELFF.

The genes are TRBV10-3 and TRBJ2-3, with D unclear. In germline, CDR1 is ENHRY, CDR2 SYGVKD. V was clipped by 4 bases and J by 5 bases, with 7 bases between them. This CDR3 is built from 12 residues. CDR3 loop: CAISVGLDTQYF. CDR3 bases: TGTGCCATCAGTGTTGGGTTAGATACGCAGTATTTT.

This clonotype appeared many times. The chain is built from TRBV4-3 and TRBJ1-3; D gene unclear. The V and J ends lost 6 bases and 1 base respectively, with 13 bases between them. The CDR3 is 15 residues long. From germline, CDR1 is LGHNA and CDR2 YSLEER. As DNA, the CDR3 is TGCGCCAGCAGTCCGATTACCGGATCTGGAAACACCATATATTTT. It specifies CASSPITGSGNTIYF.

The V gene is TRBV7-9, the J gene TRBJ1-2; 7 nucleotides agree with TRBD1. The length of the CDR3 is 11 residues. V gave up 3 bases and J gave up 12 bases; unmatched junction bases: 4. Germline CDR1 SEHNR, CDR2 FQNEAQ (reference sequence). The CDR3 nucleotides read TGTGCCAGCAGCTTCGTAACAGGGGACACCTTC. Translated, it gives CASSFVTGDTF.

Many counts were recorded for this clonotype. This may arise from a read error, as a much more abundant clone is one base away. V gene TRBV24-1 combines with J gene TRBJ2-3, with TRBD2 as a possible D gene (6 bases). There are 17 residues in the CDR3. The V gene's germline CDR1 is KGHDR and CDR2 SFDVKD. The V end lost 2 bases, the J end lost 2 bases, and 16 bases lay between the germline ends. The CDR3 protein is CATSDSGRGRPTDTQYF. The CDR3 region has the DNA TGTGCCACCAGTGATTCCGGACGGGGGAGACCCACAGATACGCAGTATTTT.

This clonotype was detected many times. The genes are TRBV5-6 and TRBJ1-2; TRBD1 is a possible D gene (5 bases). V was pared by 6 bases and J by 2 bases, with 17 bases between. The CDR3 sequence is 15 residues long. The germline CDR1 and CDR2 sequences are SGHDT and YYEEEE. CDR3 bases: TGTGCCAGCAACCCCCCCAGGGCGAGGAACTATGGCTACACCTTC. Encoded protein: CASNPPRARNYGYTF.

Notes on this clonotype: Lacking the conserved final phenylalanine or tryptophan, this CDR3 likely reflects a read error. The V gene is TRBV9, the J gene TRBJ2-7; no firm D call. Trimming left V 4 bases short and J 4 bases short, with 12 bases between. The CDR3 is 13 amino acids. In germline, CDR1 is SGDLS, CDR2 YYNGEE. The CDR3 DNA reads TGTGCCAGCAGCTTGGATTCTATATACGAGCAGTACTCC. Protein sequence: CASSLDSIYEQYS.

This clonotype was counted at least ten times. This chain joins TRBV7-8 and TRBJ1-1; 7 positions match TRBD1. From germline, CDR1 is SGHVS and CDR2 FQNEAQ. Trimming at V came to 5 bases and at J to 4 bases, leaving 7 bases not matched to a gene. The CDR3 loop spans 14 amino acids. CDR3 DNA sequence: TGTGCCAGCAGCCCACCGGCAGGGGGCACTGAAGCTTTCTTT. It specifies CASSPPAGGTEAFF.

This clonotype has at least ten counts. The chain links TRBV11-2 to TRBJ2-6, with no clear D. The CDR3 contains 15 residues. V was clipped by 4 bases and J by 0 bases, with 7 bases between them. The V gene's germline CDR1 is SGHAT and CDR2 FQNNGV. The CDR3 DNA follows: TGTGCCAGCAGCTCGCAAGGCTCTGGGGCCAACGTCCTGACTTTC. This translates into CASSSQGSGANVLTF. The complete variable domain, with remaining parts taken from reference TRBV11-2 and TRBJ2-6, reads EAGVAQSPRYKIIEKRQSVAFWCNPISGHATLYWYQQILGQGPKLLIQFQNNGVVDDSQLPKDRFSAERLKGVDSTLKIQPAKLEDSAVYLCASSSQGSGANVLTFGAGSRLTVL.

The chain links TRBV7-2 to TRBJ1-6, with D possibly being TRBD1 (6 bases). The CDR3 totals 13 residues. Germline V gives CDR1 SGHTA, CDR2 FQGNSA. Trimming removed 5 bases from V and 9 bases from J, with 11 bases in between. The CDR3 coding sequence is TGTGCCAGCAGCAGCACAGGGTTTTCACCCCTCCACTTT. Its translation is CASSSTGFSPLHF.

This clonotype is a singleton in its sample. V usage is TRBV4-1 and J usage is TRBJ1-2; D unclear. With 1 base removed from V and 4 bases from J, the gap between germline ends came to 10 bases. Germline CDR1 MGHRA, CDR2 YSYEKL. The CDR3 has 14 amino acids. The CDR3 spells CASSQVKGAYGYTF. The CDR3 nucleotides read TGCGCCAGCAGCCAAGTCAAGGGAGCCTATGGCTACACCTTC.

This clonotype was recorded many times. V is TRBV4-2 and J is TRBJ2-5, with 7 bases fitting TRBD2. The CDR3 contains 18 residues. The trim removed 0 bases at V and 2 bases at J, leaving 12 bases unmatched. Germline V gene lookup returns CDR1 LGHNA and CDR2 YNFKEQ. DNA of the CDR3: TGTGCCAGCAGCCAAGATCACGCTTTAGCGGGTGGGCAAGAGACCCAGTACTTC. Its translation: CASSQDHALAGGQETQYF.

This clonotype appeared many times. The chain employs TRBV6-5 and TRBJ1-6, with D possibly TRBD1 on 6 matching bases. From germline, CDR1 is MNHEY and CDR2 SVGAGI. Trimming cost V 4 bases and J 0 bases, with 13 bases left between them. CDR3 length equals 17 residues. The CDR3: CASSFRQASSYNSPLHF. The CDR3 DNA reads TGTGCCAGCAGTTTTAGACAGGCCAGCTCCTATAATTCACCCCTCCACTTT.

This clonotype has ten or more counts. V is TRBV12-3 or TRBV12-4 and J is TRBJ2-7; TRBD1 agrees at 7 bases. The V and J ends lost 5 bases and 3 bases, in that order; junction bases with no gene match: 7. CDR3 length equals 14 residues. CDR3 sequence reads: CASSPRDRHYEQYF. The CDR3 DNA reads TGTGCCAGCAGTCCCCGGGACAGACACTACGAGCAGTACTTC.